This T cell receptor (beta chain) was documented in a study of cytomegalovirus exposure and HLA in healthy donors. Study findings and constraints: In most subjects, TCR beta sequences reportedly gave accurate predictions of HLA-A and HLA-B alleles. The listing of 150 to 200 TCR beta chains classed them as cytomegalovirus-associated.

Primers for the PCR totalled 60 Vbeta and 13 Jbeta. In the authors' methods: The authors later counted roughly 77 million unique TCR beta chains, approximately 10 million of them shared. TCRdb keeps only in-frame clones here, not all; method: immunoSEQ multiplex PCR. The D gene and trimming were derived from the DNA, and the V and J assignments and clone size from that table. Of approximately 150,000 clones in the sample, approximately 80% are singletons; the top ten hold about 2%. At the time of sampling, donors were nominally healthy, though unrecorded immune exposures were likely. Worth noting for this clone: The antigen is undetermined.

The material sequenced was PBMCs. This receptor was taken from a man between 40 and 49 years old in good health and CMV-seronegative.

The CDR3 DNA reads TGTGCCAGCAGTGAGTGGACAGGGGACAGTTCACCCCTCCACTTT. Residues: CASSEWTGDSSPLHF. The rearrangement joins TRBV25-1 to TRBJ1-6; TRBD1 aligns across 9 bases. V was clipped by 3 bases and J by 9 bases; unmatched bases: 6. CDR3 length: 15 residues. CDR1 is MGHDK, CDR2 SYGVNS, per germline.